A single sample gave rise to the 11 T cell receptor beta chains below, sequenced in a study of T-cell reconstitution after alpha-beta-depleted transplantation in children. Unique molecular identifiers tagged the TCRbeta library. TCRdb redid the calling of the PCR reads with MiXCR, one entry per CDR3 protein. The table shows nearly 200,000 distinct CDR3 sequences, with roughly 6.3% occurring only once. Sequenced material: PBMCs, taken before TCRalphabeta/CD19-depleted stem cell transplant. These receptor sequences come from a girl under three years old with combined immunodeficiency, due to receive a stem cell transplant.

Ten or more counts support this clonotype. The CDR3 here is CASSLRTPEYEQYF. In DNA form, the CDR3 reads TGCGCCAGCAGCTTGCGGACACCGGAATACGAGCAGTACTTC. This chain joins TRBV5-1 and TRBJ2-7, with a possible D match to TRBD1 (5 bases). The CDR3 is 14 amino acids. Germline CDR1 SGHRS, CDR2 YFSETQ. V lost 1 base to trimming and J lost 4 bases, with 12 bases between them.

In regard to this clonotype: A clone one base away is much larger, so this may be a read error. The genes are TRBV5-1 and TRBJ2-3, with 8 positions matching TRBD2. V lost 1 base, J lost 13 bases, and 14 bases stayed unmatched. This CDR3 has 15 amino acids. In germline, CDR1 is SGHRS, CDR2 YFSETQ. The CDR3 DNA is TGCGCCAGCAGCTTGTCGGGGGGGACCGGCCTAACGGAGTATTTT. The encoded protein is CASSLSGGTGLTEYF.

This clonotype was recorded many times. The chain combines TRBV7-6 with TRBJ1-1; no firm D call. In germline, CDR1 is SGHVS, CDR2 FNYEAQ. The CDR3 length is 11 residues. The ends were cut back, 8 bases at V and 5 bases at J, with 9 bases in the middle. DNA of the CDR3: TGTGCCAGCGGGGAGGGTACTGAAGCTTTCTTT. This translates into CASGEGTEAFF.

This clonotype was counted at least ten times. The rearrangement links TRBV4-2 to TRBJ1-5; D gene unclear. Germline loops: CDR1 LGHNA, CDR2 YNFKEQ. This CDR3 comprises 14 residues. V lost 4 bases and J 3 bases, leaving 10 bases between the germline ends. CDR3 residues: CASSPGRNNQPQHF. The DNA of the CDR3 is TGTGCCAGCAGCCCCGGACGGAACAATCAGCCCCAGCATTTT.

This clonotype was observed at least ten times. V gene TRBV9 combines with J gene TRBJ2-1, with 8 bases identical to TRBD2. V lost 4 bases, J lost 5 bases, and 5 bases stayed unmatched. This CDR3 spans 14 amino acids. Per the germline V gene, CDR1 is SGDLS and CDR2 is YYNGEE. The CDR3 here is CASSIQLADNEQFF. In nucleotides, the CDR3 is TGTGCCAGCAGCATCCAACTAGCGGACAATGAGCAGTTCTTC.

The gene calls are TRBV6-1 and TRBJ2-3; maybe TRBD2 (6 bases). Trimming cost V 6 bases and J 6 bases, with 16 bases left between them. Germline CDR1 and CDR2: MNHNS and SASEGT. CDR3 size: 14 residues. The CDR3 spells CASRTPGAWDTQYF. CDR3 in DNA: TGTGCCAGCAGGACTCCGGGAGCCTGGGATACGCAGTATTTT.

This clonotype was detected ten times or more. The V gene is TRBV4-1, the J gene TRBJ2-7, with D tentatively TRBD1 (6 bases). The germline V and J ends were trimmed by 0 bases and 0 bases, with 6 bases remaining between them. CDR1 and CDR2 (germline): MGHRA, YSYEKL. The CDR3 consists of 14 residues. This chain's CDR3 is CASSQEGASYEQYF. The DNA for the CDR3 is TGCGCCAGCAGCCAAGAGGGGGCCTCCTACGAGCAGTACTTC.

This chain joins TRBV7-3 and TRBJ2-3; D is unclear. V was cut by 5 bases and J by 0 bases, with 9 bases left in between. This CDR3 spans 14 amino acids. From germline, CDR1 is SGHTA and CDR2 FQGTGA. The CDR3 DNA reads TGTGCCAGCAGCCCCCTTGGGAGCACAGATACGCAGTATTTT. Amino acid sequence: CASSPLGSTDTQYF.

This clonotype was recorded many times. The chain is built from TRBV4-3 and TRBJ2-4, with D hard to call. Germline CDR1 and CDR2: LGHNA and YSLEER. Between the trimmed V and J ends, which lost 1 base and 0 bases, there was a span of 19 bases. This CDR3 is 19 amino acids long. CDR3 DNA: TGCGCCAGCAGCCAAGCTCCTGCTCGTAAGGGCTTAGCCAAAAACATTCAGTACTTC. As protein: CASSQAPARKGLAKNIQYF.

In its sample, this clonotype was seen many times. V is TRBV27 and J is TRBJ2-5, with D unclear. With 3 bases removed from V and 5 bases from J, the gap between germline ends came to 19 bases. From germline, CDR1 is MNHEY and CDR2 SMNVEV (reference sequence). The CDR3 loop spans 16 amino acids. The CDR3 spells CASSFIDTFGRETQYF. The CDR3 DNA is TGTGCCAGCAGTTTTATCGACACGTTCGGTCGGGAGACCCAGTACTTC.

The chain carries TRBV27 and TRBJ2-3, with 8 positions matching TRBD2. This CDR3 spans 13 amino acids. Germline trimming cut 11 bases from V and 3 bases from J; bases unmatched to any gene: 7. Germline values: CDR1 MNHEY, CDR2 SMNVEV (reference sequence). CDR3 protein: CAVRSSGTDTQYF. CDR3 DNA sequence: TGTGCCGTAAGGTCTAGCGGGACAGATACGCAGTATTTT.